A single sample gave rise to the 13 T cell receptor beta chains below, sequenced in a study of CXCR3-negative and CXCR3-positive naive CD8 T cells. These receptors have no known antigen. The TRB cDNA libraries were prepared by 5' RACE with UMI labels. TCRdb reworked the 5' RACE reads into one entry per CDR3 protein, no DNA. Its table lists about 98,000 distinct CDR3 sequences. Findings and caveats of the study: Researchers report that CXCR3-positive naive cells carry more hydrophobic TRB CDR3s than CXCR3-negative naive cells.

The sequenced sample consisted of naive CXCR3+ CD8+ T cells from blood. The subset here: CD45RO-CCR7+CD27+CD95- naive CD8+ T cells expressing CXCR3 (TNR3+). The receptors shown here come from a human donor in good health. Some clones in this sample may be carry-over from other donors' samples.

The chain uses TRBV4-3 and TRBJ1-5. The length of the CDR3 is 16 residues. CDR1 is LGHNA, CDR2 YSLEER, per germline. The CDR3 is CASSQDWAGPLEPQHF.

This chain links TRBV2 with TRBJ1-1. Germline values: CDR1 SNHLY, CDR2 FYNNEI. The CDR3 spans 12 residues. This chain's CDR3 is CASSIGETEAFF.

This chain joins TRBV5-1 and TRBJ2-7; the TRBD1 assignment by TCRdb is unverifiable without DNA. Germline V gives CDR1 SGHRS, CDR2 YFSETQ. The CDR3 extends over 13 amino acids. CDR3 protein: CASSPPGRDEQYF.

V is TRBV15 and J is TRBJ1-5; no DNA is available, so the TRBD1 call from TCRdb remains unchecked. CDR1 is LNHNV, CDR2 YYDKDF, per germline (reference sequence). CDR3 length: 15 residues. CDR3 residues: CATSKDRGPNQPQHF. Full variable domain (remainder filled in from reference TRBV15 and TRBJ1-5): DAMVIQNPRYQVTQFGKPVTLSCSQTLNHNVMYWYQQKSSQAPKLLFHYYDKDFNNEADTPDNFQSRRPNTSFCFLDIRSPGLGDTAMYLCATSKDRGPNQPQHFGDGTRLSIL.

CDR3 loop: CASSHYRDQETQYF. V is TRBV18 and J is TRBJ2-5. The CDR3 is 14 residues long. From germline, CDR1 is KGHSH and CDR2 LQKENI.

This chain connects TRBV11-2 to TRBJ2-1; TCRdb's D call of TRBD2 is untestable without DNA. The CDR3 extends over 13 amino acids. Germline V CDR1 and CDR2: SGHAT, FQNNGV. CDR3 region: CASSLGTSFEQFF. The complete variable domain, with remaining parts taken from reference TRBV11-2 and TRBJ2-1, reads EAGVAQSPRYKIIEKRQSVAFWCNPISGHATLYWYQQILGQGPKLLIQFQNNGVVDDSQLPKDRFSAERLKGVDSTLKIQPAKLEDSAVYLCASSLGTSFEQFFGPGTRLTVL.

The chain links TRBV7-9 to TRBJ2-7; TCRdb gives TRBD1 as the D gene, but with no DNA this cannot be confirmed. Germline CDR1 reads SEHNR; CDR2 reads FQNEAQ (reference sequence). The CDR3 length is 14 residues. CDR3 region: CASSLGPGRYEQYF.

The genes are TRBV12-5 and TRBJ2-5. This CDR3 comprises 13 residues. The V gene's germline CDR1 is LGHNT and CDR2 FRNRAP. CDR3 sequence reads: CASALVPEETQYF.

The chain carries TRBV9 and TRBJ2-1. The CDR3 extends over 14 amino acids. Germline V gene data show CDR1 as SGDLS and CDR2 as YYNGEE. This CDR3 reads CASSVGLAFNEQFF.

The chain uses TRBV7-9 and TRBJ2-7; TCRdb calls TRBD1, which cannot be checked without DNA. The germline gives CDR1 SEHNR, CDR2 FQNEAQ (reference sequence). The CDR3 spans 15 residues. The CDR3 protein is CASRSGTGTFYEQYF.

The V and J genes are TRBV6-2 or TRBV6-3 and TRBJ2-4. Germline V gene data show CDR1 as MNHEY and CDR2 as SVGEGT. There are 14 residues in the CDR3. CDR3 loop: CASSYSTSSDIQYF.

The CDR3 sequence: CSASELAGGPSEQYF. V usage is TRBV20-1 and J usage is TRBJ2-7; absent DNA, TCRdb's TRBD2 call cannot be checked. Looked up from germline, CDR1 is DFQATT and CDR2 is SNEGSKA (reference sequence). The CDR3 is 15 amino acids.

V usage is TRBV5-1 and J usage is TRBJ2-7; the TCRdb call, TRBD1, lacks DNA for checking. The V gene's germline CDR1 is SGHRS and CDR2 YFSETQ. CDR3 length equals 16 residues. This chain's CDR3 is CASSSRSQPSSYEQYF. Full variable domain (remainder filled in from reference TRBV5-1 and TRBJ2-7): KAGVTQTPRYLIKTRGQQVTLSCSPISGHRSVSWYQQTPGQGLQFLFEYFSETQRNKGNFPGRFSGRQFSNSRSEMNVSTLELGDSALYLCASSSRSQPSSYEQYFGPGTRLTVT.